This T cell receptor (beta chain) was recorded in a study of blood T cell repertoires in COVID-19. Clones were sequenced by immunoSEQ multiplex PCR, and TCRdb holds only the in-frame ones, with some missing. The top ten clones hold approximately 4.6% of a sample with approximately 330,000 clones, around 85% of them seen once. The CDR3 totals 12 residues. Germline V gene lookup returns CDR1 SQVTM and CDR2 ANQGSEA. V lost 4 bases, J lost 4 bases, and 10 bases lay in between. The sequence came from a woman between 40 and 50 years old with acute COVID-19. The chain links TRBV29-1 to TRBJ1-1; no clear D. Sequenced input: PBMCs or T cells enriched from blood (not recorded which). The CDR3 here is CSVASLGTEAFF. For the CDR3, the DNA is TGCAGCGTTGCTAGCCTGGGCACTGAAGCTTTCTTT.